Below, 25 T cell receptor beta chains from the same sample are listed, as sequenced in a study of T cell clones after liver transplantation (dated by TCRdb to the late 2010s). Libraries came from the immunoSEQ multiplex PCR assay. TCRdb's version of the immuneACCESS table is confined to in-frame rearrangements and falls short of the full clone set. An unresolved V gene accounts for under half of the shortfall where checked; the remainder is of unknown origin. In this sample the table shows roughly 120,000 clones, approximately 90% of which occur a single time. The ten largest make up about 0.8% of the sample. Sequencing was performed on CD4+ T cells from blood, taken 12 months after liver transplant. The receptors here all came from a human patient who received a liver transplant. Following transplantation, part of the T cell population may be supplied by the graft donor rather than the patient.

The gene calls are TRBV5-6 and TRBJ2-7; D is unclear. In germline, CDR1 is SGHDT, CDR2 YYEEEE. The CDR3 has 15 residues. V was cut by 3 bases and J by 2 bases, with 15 bases left in between. DNA for the CDR3: TGTGCCAGCAGCTCCGATCTCGATTGGCCCTACGAGCAGTACTTC. This encodes CASSSDLDWPYEQYF.

The genes are TRBV12-5 and TRBJ2-1; D might be TRBD2 (5 bases). The CDR3 length is 15 residues. V shed 3 bases and J shed 0 bases, with 9 bases lying between them. The germline gives CDR1 LGHNT, CDR2 FRNRAP. CDR3 nucleotides: TGTGCTAGTGGTTTCCTGGACTTCTCCTACAATGAGCAGTTCTTC. Amino acids: CASGFLDFSYNEQFF.

V usage is TRBV5-8 and J usage is TRBJ1-4, with 7 bases aligning to TRBD1. The CDR3 has 15 amino acids. With 1 base clipped from V and 5 bases from J, the junction kept 5 bases outside the gene matches. Germline V gives CDR1 SGHTS, CDR2 YDEGEE. CDR3 nucleotide sequence: TGTGCCAGCAGCTTGAGGGGACAGCCGAATGAAAAACTGTTTTTT. Translated: CASSLRGQPNEKLFF.

The chain employs TRBV5-4 and TRBJ2-2; 9 bases line up with TRBD2. V lost 3 bases to trimming and J lost 9 bases; unmatched junction nucleotides: 12. Germline-derived CDR1 and CDR2 are SGHNT and YYREEE (reference sequence). The CDR3 contains 16 residues. CDR3 in amino acids: CASSSSGTSSVRELFF. The CDR3 bases are TGTGCCAGCAGCTCCTCGGGGACTAGCAGTGTCCGGGAGCTGTTTTTT. Drawing the rest from reference TRBV5-4 and TRBJ2-2, the complete variable domain is ETGVTQSPTHLIKTRGQQVTLRCSSQSGHNTVSWYQQALGQGPQFIFQYYREEENGRGNFPPRFSGLQFPNYSSELNVNALELDDSALYLCASSSSGTSSVRELFFGEGSRLTVL.

The V gene is TRBV11-3, the J gene TRBJ2-5; no definite D call. Germline V lookup: CDR1 SGHNT, CDR2 YENEEA. The CDR3 is 16 residues long. Trimming pared 5 bases from V and 0 bases from J, leaving 16 bases between. Written as DNA, the CDR3 is TGTGCCAGCAGCCCCAGCTCGGTTTCGTACCAAGAGACCCAGTACTTC. Its protein is CASSPSSVSYQETQYF.

This sequence joins TRBV5-1 and TRBJ1-5; D gene ambiguous. CDR1 SGHRS and CDR2 YFSETQ come from the germline V gene. The germline V and J ends were trimmed by 4 bases and 3 bases, with 8 bases remaining between them. This CDR3 is built from 13 residues. This chain's CDR3 is CASSPGSNQPQHF. In nucleotides, the CDR3 is TGCGCCAGCAGCCCGGGGTCCAATCAGCCCCAGCATTTT.

The V call is TRBV28, the J call TRBJ1-2; D possibly corresponds to TRBD1 (5 bases). Germline CDR1 MDHEN, CDR2 SYDVKM. CDR3 length equals 16 residues. The V and J ends lost 6 bases and 0 bases respectively, with 17 bases between them. The CDR3: CASRPTGHSTNYGYTF. DNA of the CDR3: TGTGCCAGCAGACCGACGGGGCACTCAACTAACTATGGCTACACCTTC.

This chain joins TRBV27 and TRBJ2-1; D is unclear. This CDR3 has 18 residues. Trimming took 2 bases from V and 0 from J, leaving 17 bases between them. The germline V gene has CDR1 MNHEY and CDR2 SMNVEV (reference sequence). The CDR3 loop reads CASSLAAFLRNSYNEQFF. In nucleotides, the CDR3 is TGTGCCAGCAGTTTAGCGGCGTTTTTGAGAAACTCCTACAATGAGCAGTTCTTC.

This chain connects TRBV5-1 to TRBJ2-2, with 9 bases lining up with TRBD2. The CDR3 runs 15 residues. Germline-derived CDR1 and CDR2 are SGHRS and YFSETQ. The J segment lost 2 bases and the V segment lost 2 bases, leaving 1 base of the junction unmatched. Here the CDR3 reads CASSFSGGNTGELFF. The DNA for the CDR3 is TGCGCCAGCAGCTTTAGCGGGGGCAACACCGGGGAGCTGTTTTTT.

The chain combines TRBV15 with TRBJ2-7, with no clear D. V was trimmed by 0 bases and J by 2 bases, leaving 5 bases between them. Germline V lookup: CDR1 LNHNV, CDR2 YYDKDF (reference sequence). This CDR3 is 13 amino acids long. CDR3 sequence reads: CATSRDSTYEQYF. The DNA for the CDR3 is TGTGCCACCAGCAGAGACTCCACCTACGAGCAGTACTTC. The variable domain in full, completed from reference TRBV15 and TRBJ2-7, reads DAMVIQNPRYQVTQFGKPVTLSCSQTLNHNVMYWYQQKSSQAPKLLFHYYDKDFNNEADTPDNFQSRRPNTSFCFLDIRSPGLGDTAMYLCATSRDSTYEQYFGPGTRLTVT.

This clone occurred once. V gene TRBV15 combines with J gene TRBJ2-5; D not resolved. CDR1 is LNHNV, CDR2 YYDKDF, per germline (reference sequence). Trimming shortened V by 1 base and J by 5 bases, and 8 bases separated the two germline ends. This CDR3 contains 13 residues. The DNA for the CDR3 is TGTGCCACCAGCAGAGGGGCCGGGGAGACCCAGTACTTC. It is translated as CATSRGAGETQYF.

The rearrangement uses TRBV15 and TRBJ1-4; D gene ambiguous. Trimming left V 1 base short and J 7 bases short, with 16 bases between. The CDR3 runs 16 residues. The V gene's germline CDR1 is LNHNV and CDR2 YYDKDF (reference sequence). The CDR3 nucleotides read TGTGCCACCAGCAGAGCTCATGACCTTCTGGGTGAAAAACTGTTTTTT. Translation gives CATSRAHDLLGEKLFF.

The rearrangement joins TRBV19 to TRBJ1-2; 9 bases map to TRBD1. Germline V gene lookup returns CDR1 LNHDA and CDR2 SQIVND (reference sequence). The CDR3 contains 16 residues. V was pared by 3 bases and J by 5 bases, with 10 bases of the junction left unmatched. The CDR3 coding sequence is TGTGCCAGTAGTATCGGCGGGACAGGGCTCCGATATGGCTACACCTTC. Its translation is CASSIGGTGLRYGYTF.

J is TRBJ1-4 and V is TRBV5-1, with a weak D call TRBD1 (6 bases). Germline V gene sequence: CDR1 SGHRS, CDR2 YFSETQ. The CDR3 has 17 residues. V shed 5 bases and J shed 1 base, with 18 bases lying between them. CDR3 sequence (DNA): TGCGCCAGCAGACAGGGTTCTTTATTAGGAACTAATGAAAAACTGTTTTTT. Amino acids: CASRQGSLLGTNEKLFF.

This clone was counted once. The genes are TRBV5-1 and TRBJ2-2; unclear D gene. Germline CDR1 reads SGHRS; CDR2 reads YFSETQ. V was trimmed by 0 bases and J by 6 bases, leaving 6 bases between them. This CDR3 spans 13 amino acids. The CDR3 sequence is CASSLERAGELFF. CDR3 DNA: TGCGCCAGCAGCTTGGAAAGGGCCGGGGAGCTGTTTTTT.

The chain employs TRBV9 and TRBJ2-3; TRBD2 aligns across 9 bases. The V gene's germline CDR1 is SGDLS and CDR2 YYNGEE. The J segment lost 1 base and the V segment lost 0 bases, leaving 3 bases of the junction unmatched. The CDR3 extends over 16 amino acids. DNA for the CDR3: TGTGCCAGCAGCGTAGTTAGCGGGAGTGGCACAGATACGCAGTATTTT. Translated, it gives CASSVVSGSGTDTQYF.

The chain joins TRBV18 to TRBJ1-1; 10 bases line up with TRBD1. This CDR3 has 15 residues. J gave up 3 bases and V 3 bases, and 4 bases lay outside the gene matches. Germline-derived CDR1 and CDR2 are KGHSH and LQKENI. For the CDR3, the DNA is TGTGCCAGCTCACCCACGGGACAGGGGTACACTGAAGCTTTCTTT. Translation gives CASSPTGQGYTEAFF.

V and J are TRBV7-9 and TRBJ2-3, with a tentative D call TRBD2 (5 bases). This CDR3 contains 15 residues. The V end lost 1 base, the J end lost 1 base, and 9 bases lay between the germline ends. CDR1 is SEHNR and CDR2 is FQNEAQ in the germline V gene (reference sequence). CDR3 sequence (DNA): TGTGCCAGCAGCTTAGTGCGAGGGCGCACAGATACGCAGTATTTT. It translates to CASSLVRGRTDTQYF.

The rearrangement uses TRBV5-1 and TRBJ1-5, with 8 bases lining up with TRBD1. The CDR3 covers 15 residues. CDR1 and CDR2 from the germline V gene are SGHRS and YFSETQ. Trimming took 0 bases from V and 6 from J; bases not matched to a gene: 5. CDR3 sequence: CASSLDAGGGQPQHF. CDR3 in DNA: TGCGCCAGCAGCTTGGATGCAGGGGGCGGTCAGCCCCAGCATTTT.

The rearrangement uses TRBV4-1 and TRBJ2-7; 8 bases are a match to TRBD1. The CDR3 consists of 16 residues. The germline CDR1 and CDR2 sequences are MGHRA and YSYEKL. With 4 bases clipped from V and 0 bases from J, the junction kept 8 bases outside the gene matches. As DNA, the CDR3 is TGCGCCAGCAGCCCTTTAGGGACAGGTAGCTCCTACGAGCAGTACTTC. Its translation is CASSPLGTGSSYEQYF.

The chain combines TRBV6-5 with TRBJ2-5, with 9 nucleotides matching TRBD1. The CDR3 consists of 14 residues. Trimming took 6 bases from V and 5 from J; bases not matched to a gene: 7. Germline loops: CDR1 MNHEY, CDR2 SVGAGI. CDR3 in amino acids: CASRQDRGGETQYF. The CDR3 DNA reads TGTGCCAGCAGACAGGACAGGGGCGGGGAGACCCAGTACTTC.

V usage is TRBV7-3 and J usage is TRBJ2-2, with unresolved D. V dropped 5 bases and J dropped 4 bases, with 8 bases sitting between them. The CDR3 length is 13 residues. The germline gives CDR1 SGHTA, CDR2 FQGTGA. This CDR3 reads CASSRASTGELFF. Here the CDR3 DNA reads TGTGCCAGCAGCCGGGCGAGCACCGGGGAGCTGTTTTTT.

The chain has TRBV27 and TRBJ1-5; the match to TRBD1 covers 7 bases. The CDR3 has 15 residues. Looked up from germline, CDR1 is MNHEY and CDR2 is SMNVEV (reference sequence). V lost 5 bases, J lost 8 bases, and 12 bases stayed unmatched. CDR3 DNA sequence: TGTGCCAGCAGTAGCGGGAGGGGGCTTTTGGAGCCCCAGCATTTT. It yields the protein CASSSGRGLLEPQHF.

V usage is TRBV7-2 and J usage is TRBJ1-2; no firm D call. V gave up 1 base and J gave up 6 bases, with 9 bases separating them. The germline V gene has CDR1 SGHTA and CDR2 FQGNSA. There are 13 residues in the CDR3. In DNA form, the CDR3 reads TGTGCCAGCAGCTTAGAAGGGAGGCATGGCTACACCTTC. It codes for CASSLEGRHGYTF.

The chain carries TRBV5-1 and TRBJ2-5; D possibly uses TRBD1 or TRBD2 (5 bases each). Trimming took 5 bases from V and 0 from J, leaving 11 bases between them. The CDR3 runs to 14 residues. Germline CDR1 SGHRS, CDR2 YFSETQ. DNA for the CDR3: TGCGCCAGCAGTCGGGGCACCAACCAAGAGACCCAGTACTTC. Residues: CASSRGTNQETQYF. The whole variable domain, filled in from reference TRBV5-1 and TRBJ2-5, reads KAGVTQTPRYLIKTRGQQVTLSCSPISGHRSVSWYQQTPGQGLQFLFEYFSETQRNKGNFPGRFSGRQFSNSRSEMNVSTLELGDSALYLCASSRGTNQETQYFGPGTRLLVL.